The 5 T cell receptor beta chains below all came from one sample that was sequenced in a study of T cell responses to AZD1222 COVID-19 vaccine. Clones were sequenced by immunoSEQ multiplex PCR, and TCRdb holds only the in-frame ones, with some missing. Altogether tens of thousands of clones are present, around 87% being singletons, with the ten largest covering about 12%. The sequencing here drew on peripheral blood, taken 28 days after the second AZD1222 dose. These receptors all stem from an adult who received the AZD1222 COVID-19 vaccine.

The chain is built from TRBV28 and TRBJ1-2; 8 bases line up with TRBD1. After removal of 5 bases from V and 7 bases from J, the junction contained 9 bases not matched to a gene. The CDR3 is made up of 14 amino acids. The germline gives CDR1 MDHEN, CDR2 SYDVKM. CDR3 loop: CASSPGQGGRGYTF. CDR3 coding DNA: TGTGCCAGCAGTCCTGGACAGGGAGGTCGTGGCTACACCTTC.

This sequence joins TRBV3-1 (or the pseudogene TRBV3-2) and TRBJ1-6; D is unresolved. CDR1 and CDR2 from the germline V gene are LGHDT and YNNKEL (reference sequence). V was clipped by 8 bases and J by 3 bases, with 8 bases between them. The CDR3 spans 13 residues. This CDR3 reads CASQSDYNSPLHF. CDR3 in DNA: TGTGCCAGCCAGTCAGACTATAATTCACCCCTCCACTTT.

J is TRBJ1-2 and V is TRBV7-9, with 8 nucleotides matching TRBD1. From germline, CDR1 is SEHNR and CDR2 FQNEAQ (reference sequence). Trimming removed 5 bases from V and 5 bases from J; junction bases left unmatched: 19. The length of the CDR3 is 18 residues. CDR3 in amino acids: CASSDTSQGALMRYGYTF. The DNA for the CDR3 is TGTGCCAGCAGCGATACGTCGCAGGGGGCCCTTATGAGATATGGCTACACCTTC.

The CDR3 coding sequence is TGTGCCAGCAGCCTTTCGACAGGGGGAGGCTACACCTTC. Translation: CASSLSTGGGYTF. This chain joins TRBV5-5 and TRBJ1-2; 9 bases agree with TRBD1. Losses at the gene ends were 4 bases for V and 8 bases for J; bases not matched to a gene: 6. There are 13 residues in the CDR3. CDR1 is SGHKS and CDR2 is YYEKEE in the germline V gene (reference sequence).

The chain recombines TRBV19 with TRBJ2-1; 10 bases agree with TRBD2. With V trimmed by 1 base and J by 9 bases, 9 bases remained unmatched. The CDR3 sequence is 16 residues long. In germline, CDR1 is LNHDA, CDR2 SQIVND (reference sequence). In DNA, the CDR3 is TGTGCCAGTAGTATAGGGAGCGGGAGGGCCGGGAGTGAGCAGTTCTTC. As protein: CASSIGSGRAGSEQFF.